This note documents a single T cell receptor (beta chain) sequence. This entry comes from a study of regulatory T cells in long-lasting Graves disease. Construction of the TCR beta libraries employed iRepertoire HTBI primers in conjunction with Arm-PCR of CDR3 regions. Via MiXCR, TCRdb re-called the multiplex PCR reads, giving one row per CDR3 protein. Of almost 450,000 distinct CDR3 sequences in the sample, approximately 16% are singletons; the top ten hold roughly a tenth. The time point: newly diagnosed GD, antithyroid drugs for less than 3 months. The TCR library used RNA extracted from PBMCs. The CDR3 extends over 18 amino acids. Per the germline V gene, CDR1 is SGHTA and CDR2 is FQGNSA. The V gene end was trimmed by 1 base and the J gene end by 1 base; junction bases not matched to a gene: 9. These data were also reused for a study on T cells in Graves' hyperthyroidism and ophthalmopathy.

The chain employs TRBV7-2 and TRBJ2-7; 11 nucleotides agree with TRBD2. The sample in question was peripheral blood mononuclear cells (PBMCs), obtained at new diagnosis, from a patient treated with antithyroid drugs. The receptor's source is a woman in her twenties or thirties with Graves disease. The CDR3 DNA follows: TGTGCCAGCAGCTTAGTTCGGCTAGCGGGAGGCTTTTCCTACGAGCAGTACTTC. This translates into CASSLVRLAGGFSYEQYF.